The clone carrying this TCR beta chain is labeled as medium-sized (0.01 to 0.1%). The CDR3 loop spans 14 amino acids. V was trimmed by 4 bases and J by 8 bases, leaving 13 bases between them. CDR1 and CDR2 (germline): SGHRS, YFSETQ. The record originates from a study of spatial heterogeneity in lung cancer. Background on the study: Detection consistently yielded more beta chains than alpha chains.

A unique molecular identifier was carried by every single TCR cDNA molecule. One entry per CDR3 protein, called by TCRdb with MiXCR from the 5' RACE reads. The table shows under 1,500 distinct CDR3 sequences, with 6.5% to 8% occurring only once. Noted time point: sample taken at primary tumor resection. This sequence was found in a male donor with early-stage non-small cell lung cancer. This sample comprised normal lung tissue next to the tumor, obtained at surgery. The chain has TRBV5-1 and TRBJ1-6; D might be TRBD1 (5 bases). This chain's CDR3 is CASSPGAGYSPLHF. CDR3 in DNA: TGCGCCAGCAGCCCCGGAGCAGGGTATTCACCCCTCCACTTT.